The next 30 T cell receptor beta chains were all read from a single sample in a study of blood T cell repertoires in COVID-19. This table comes from immunoSEQ multiplex PCR, and its TCRdb copy is limited to in-frame clones, with some not included. The repertoire holds around 130,000 clones, with approximately 84% as singletons. The sample taken for sequencing was peripheral blood. Every receptor here comes from a woman between 55 and 75 years old with acute or convalescent COVID-19.

The genes are TRBV9 and TRBJ1-3; 10 bases agree with TRBD1. The CDR3 extends over 16 amino acids. The junction had 3 bases not matched to a gene; V was cut back by 0 bases and J by 3 bases. Germline V lookup: CDR1 SGDLS, CDR2 YYNGEE. The CDR3 sequence is CASSVGDRGGGNTIYF. The DNA for the CDR3 is TGTGCCAGCAGCGTAGGGGACAGGGGAGGTGGAAACACCATATATTTT.

The sample holds a few counts of this clone. V gene TRBV7-8 combines with J gene TRBJ1-1; the D is unclear. The CDR3 consists of 13 residues. Trimming took off 5 bases at V and 10 bases at J, with 17 bases between the two ends. Germline V gives CDR1 SGHVS, CDR2 FQNEAQ. The CDR3: CASSLTYGIGAFF. In DNA, the CDR3 is TGTGCCAGCAGCCTCACTTACGGGATAGGAGCTTTCTTT.

The rearrangement joins TRBV5-5 to TRBJ1-1; possibly TRBD1 for D (6 bases). The CDR3 spans 14 residues. CDR1 is SGHKS and CDR2 is YYEKEE in the germline V gene (reference sequence). The ends were cut back, 4 bases at V and 5 bases at J, with 15 bases in the middle. This CDR3 is CASSIDRWATEAFF. The CDR3 nucleotides are TGTGCCAGCAGCATTGACAGGTGGGCTACTGAAGCTTTCTTT.

The chain combines TRBV12-3 or TRBV12-4 with TRBJ1-1; D is uncertain. The CDR3 is 12 residues long. Trimming shortened V by 7 bases and J by 11 bases, and 17 bases separated the two germline ends. The CDR3 here is CASKDGVMNAFF. The CDR3 DNA follows: TGTGCCAGCAAGGACGGGGTTATGAATGCTTTCTTT.

The chain carries TRBV19 and TRBJ1-1, with 8 bases fitting TRBD1. There are 11 residues in the CDR3. V was clipped by 3 bases and J by 10 bases; unmatched bases: 1. Germline CDR1 LNHDA, CDR2 SQIVND (reference sequence). The CDR3 sequence is CASSIGQGAFF. The CDR3 DNA sequence: TGTGCCAGTAGTATCGGACAGGGAGCTTTCTTT.

The chain joins TRBV29-1 to TRBJ2-5; TRBD1 aligns across 7 bases. The J segment lost 5 bases and the V segment lost 4 bases, leaving 7 bases of the junction unmatched. The CDR3 consists of 13 residues. Germline V gene sequence: CDR1 SQVTM, CDR2 ANQGSEA. The CDR3 reads CSVGKGARETQYF. In DNA, the CDR3 is TGCAGCGTTGGAAAGGGGGCGCGGGAGACCCAGTACTTC. The whole variable domain, remainder taken from reference TRBV29-1 and TRBJ2-5, is SAVISQKPSRDICQRGTSLTIQCQVDSQVTMMFWYRQQPGQSLTLIATANQGSEATYESGFVIDKFPISRPNLTFSTLTVSNMSPEDSSIYLCSVGKGARETQYFGPGTRLLVL.

This clone has more than one count but fewer than ten. The genes are TRBV24-1 and TRBJ2-3; TRBD2 matches 11 bases. V lost 12 bases to trimming and J lost 5 bases; unmatched junction nucleotides: 9. CDR3 length: 14 residues. The germline gives CDR1 KGHDR, CDR2 SFDVKD. CDR3 in DNA: TGTGCCTCCTCTCTAGCGGGGGGTAGAGATACGCAGTATTTT. This encodes CASSLAGGRDTQYF.

The genes are TRBV6-5 and TRBJ1-2; 7 bases agree with TRBD1. J lost 2 bases, V lost 8 bases, and 8 bases had no gene match. The CDR3 runs to 14 residues. From germline, CDR1 is MNHEY and CDR2 SVGAGI. The DNA for the CDR3 is TGTGCCAGCCATCAGCCAGGGGGGAACTATGGCTACACCTTC. Translation: CASHQPGGNYGYTF.

The chain employs TRBV2 and TRBJ1-6; possibly TRBD1 for D (5 bases). Germline CDR1 is SNHLY and CDR2 is FYNNEI. The CDR3 loop spans 14 amino acids. V lost 5 bases, J lost 8 bases, and 13 bases lay in between. The CDR3 bases are TGTGCCAGCAGTACCCGACAGACACATTCACCCCTCCACTTT. As protein: CASSTRQTHSPLHF.

The J gene is TRBJ2-3, the V gene TRBV2; perhaps TRBD2 as D (6 bases). This CDR3 contains 15 residues. Germline V CDR1 and CDR2: SNHLY, FYNNEI. Trimming cost V 4 bases and J 3 bases, with 14 bases left between them. The CDR3 loop is CASSALLGGTDTQYF. The CDR3 nucleotides read TGTGCCAGCAGTGCCCTCCTCGGGGGAACAGATACGCAGTATTTT.

The chain combines TRBV7-9 with TRBJ2-1; D perhaps matches TRBD1 (5 bases). The V and J ends lost 5 bases and 4 bases respectively, with 9 bases between them. Germline V gene data show CDR1 as SEHNR and CDR2 as FQNEAQ (reference sequence). The CDR3 consists of 13 residues. In DNA, the CDR3 is TGTGCCAGCAGCAACGACAGTTACAATGAGCAGTTCTTC. Protein: CASSNDSYNEQFF.

The V gene is TRBV29-1, the J gene TRBJ1-2; D possibly corresponds to TRBD1 (6 bases). V lost 4 bases and J 5 bases, leaving 11 bases between the germline ends. Germline V gives CDR1 SQVTM, CDR2 ANQGSEA. This CDR3 region has 12 residues. The CDR3, as DNA: TGCAGCGTTGCCCGGACAGTTTATGGCTACACCTTC. This gives the protein CSVARTVYGYTF.

V gene TRBV2 combines with J gene TRBJ2-5; possible D gene TRBD1, 5 bases. Germline V gene lookup returns CDR1 SNHLY and CDR2 FYNNEI. The CDR3 contains 13 residues. The V and J ends lost 5 bases and 0 bases respectively, with 7 bases between them. CDR3 coding DNA: TGTGCCAGCAGTAGGGGAAACCAAGAGACCCAGTACTTC. It specifies CASSRGNQETQYF. Full variable domain (missing parts from reference TRBV2 and TRBJ2-5): EPEVTQTPSHQVTQMGQEVILRCVPISNHLYFYWYRQILGQKVEFLVSFYNNEISEKSEIFDDQFSVERPDGSNFTLKIRSTKLEDSAMYFCASSRGNQETQYFGPGTRLLVL.

This clone was counted only a few times. This chain connects TRBV7-2 to TRBJ2-1, with TRBD1 as a possible D gene (6 bases). Per the germline V gene, CDR1 is SGHTA and CDR2 is FQGNSA. The CDR3 loop spans 12 amino acids. Trimming left V 0 bases short and J 14 bases short, with 11 bases between. The CDR3 DNA follows: TGTGCCAGCAGCTTAGCGGGGGCCCGAGAGTTCTTC. Amino acids: CASSLAGAREFF.

V is TRBV4-1 and J is TRBJ2-5; TRBD2 is a possible D gene (5 bases). The length of the CDR3 is 15 residues. In germline, CDR1 is MGHRA, CDR2 YSYEKL. V was pared by 1 base and J by 4 bases, with 13 bases between. CDR3: CASSQVKPRGETQYF. The CDR3 bases are TGCGCCAGCAGCCAAGTAAAACCACGGGGAGAGACCCAGTACTTC.

The chain recombines TRBV12-3 or TRBV12-4 with TRBJ1-2; a possible D gene is TRBD1 (5 bases). The V end lost 6 bases, the J end lost 2 bases, and 10 bases lay between the germline ends. The CDR3 has 13 amino acids. CDR3 amino acids: CASSLTVNYGYTF. The CDR3 DNA sequence: TGTGCCAGCAGCTTGACAGTGAACTATGGCTACACCTTC.

This chain uses TRBV4-1 with TRBJ2-6, with a tentative D call TRBD1 (6 bases). V lost 6 bases to trimming and J lost 0 bases, with 21 bases between them. CDR1 is MGHRA, CDR2 YSYEKL, per germline. The CDR3 runs to 19 residues. DNA of the CDR3: TGCGCCAGCAGTAAAGGAGGTCTGGGGGCCCGCTCTGGGGCCAACGTCCTGACTTTC. It is translated as CASSKGGLGARSGANVLTF.

This clone was detected a few times. The chain joins TRBV28 to TRBJ1-4, with D uncertain. The CDR3 consists of 13 residues. Trimming shortened V by 4 bases and J by 4 bases, and 7 bases separated the two germline ends. Per the germline V gene, CDR1 is MDHEN and CDR2 is SYDVKM. The CDR3 DNA reads as TGTGCCAGCAGTTGGCAGATTAATGAAAAACTGTTTTTT. It yields the protein CASSWQINEKLFF.

This clone was recorded a few times. For the CDR3, the DNA is TGTGCCAGCTCACCACCTTCAGATTTGGTTGGTACGCAGTATTTT. Translating gives CASSPPSDLVGTQYF. The chain joins TRBV18 to TRBJ2-3, with D unresolved. The V end lost 0 bases, the J end lost 8 bases, and 15 bases lay between the germline ends. The CDR3 consists of 15 residues. CDR1 is KGHSH and CDR2 is LQKENI in the germline V gene.

This chain joins TRBV5-1 and TRBJ1-6; D not resolved. The V gene's germline CDR1 is SGHRS and CDR2 YFSETQ. Deletions cut 1 base from V and 5 bases from J, with 7 bases between. The CDR3 is made up of 14 amino acids. CDR3 residues: CASSLQTNNSPLHF. CDR3 DNA sequence: TGCGCCAGCAGCTTGCAGACTAATAATTCACCCCTCCACTTT. The variable domain in full, completed from reference TRBV5-1 and TRBJ1-6, reads KAGVTQTPRYLIKTRGQQVTLSCSPISGHRSVSWYQQTPGQGLQFLFEYFSETQRNKGNFPGRFSGRQFSNSRSEMNVSTLELGDSALYLCASSLQTNNSPLHFGNGTRLTVT.

The chain has TRBV28 and TRBJ2-7; 7 nucleotides agree with TRBD2. J was trimmed by 0 bases and V by 5 bases; bases with no gene match: 4. Germline CDR1 is MDHEN and CDR2 is SYDVKM. The CDR3 consists of 14 residues. The CDR3: CASSTPGGSYEQYF. CDR3 nucleotide sequence: TGTGCCAGCAGTACCCCGGGAGGCTCCTACGAGCAGTACTTC.

The genes are TRBV7-9 and TRBJ2-1, with D possibly matching TRBD1 (5 bases). V lost 5 bases, J lost 7 bases, and 18 bases lay in between. Germline CDR1 is SEHNR and CDR2 is FQNEAQ (reference sequence). This CDR3 is 15 amino acids long. The CDR3 region is CASSQTGALRNEQFF. The CDR3 coding sequence is TGTGCCAGCAGCCAAACAGGAGCACTACGGAATGAGCAGTTCTTC.

The chain joins TRBV18 to TRBJ1-1; D not resolved. The CDR3 is made up of 13 amino acids. Trimming removed 6 bases from V and 3 bases from J, with 11 bases in between. CDR1 is KGHSH, CDR2 LQKENI, per germline. The CDR3 loop reads CASSDLFYTEAFF. The DNA for the CDR3 is TGTGCCAGCTCGGACTTGTTCTACACTGAAGCTTTCTTT.

This chain uses TRBV5-1 with TRBJ1-2, with a tentative D call TRBD1 (6 bases). CDR1 is SGHRS and CDR2 is YFSETQ in the germline V gene. The CDR3 has 16 residues. Deletions cut 0 bases from V and 3 bases from J, with 15 bases between. CDR3 DNA sequence: TGCGCCAGCAGCTTGGCCGGTCCAGGGGTCGACTATGGCTACACCTTC. It codes for CASSLAGPGVDYGYTF.

This chain uses TRBV5-6 with TRBJ1-4, with 7 bases aligning to TRBD1. Germline V gene sequence: CDR1 SGHDT, CDR2 YYEEEE. The CDR3 contains 18 residues. The ends lost 5 bases at V and 0 bases at J; junction bases unmatched: 13. The CDR3 spells CASSFWRGLGATNEKLFF. The CDR3 DNA sequence: TGTGCCAGCAGTTTCTGGAGGGGGCTTGGAGCAACTAATGAAAAACTGTTTTTT.

This CDR3 reads CASSYSGTGAGNTIYF. DNA of the CDR3: TGTGCCAGCAGTTACTCCGGGACAGGGGCGGGAAACACCATATATTTT. This rearrangement joins TRBV6-5 to TRBJ1-3; the match to TRBD1 covers 10 bases. Trimming took 0 bases from V and 4 from J; bases not matched to a gene: 3. Germline CDR1 MNHEY, CDR2 SVGAGI. The length of the CDR3 is 16 residues.

The count of this clone is one. The chain couples TRBV6-5 to TRBJ1-2; 9 nucleotides agree with TRBD1. Germline values: CDR1 MNHEY, CDR2 SVGAGI. The CDR3 totals 15 residues. Unmatched junction bases numbered 8, after V lost 6 bases and J lost 3 bases. The CDR3 DNA follows: TGTGCCAGCAGCCCACAACAGGGGGCGGACTATGGCTACACCTTC. It specifies CASSPQQGADYGYTF.

The chain employs TRBV27 and TRBJ1-2; no clear D. The length of the CDR3 is 15 residues. Trimming took off 2 bases at V and 1 base at J, with 11 bases between the two ends. Germline CDR1 MNHEY, CDR2 SMNVEV (reference sequence). The CDR3 region is CASSLHSSLNYGYTF. The CDR3 nucleotides read TGTGCCAGCAGTTTACACAGCTCCCTTAACTATGGCTACACCTTC.

CDR3 DNA sequence: TGTGCCAGCAGTGAGTTACAGGGGACCGGGGAGCTGTTTTTT. It codes for CASSELQGTGELFF. The gene calls are TRBV6-4 and TRBJ2-2, with 7 bases fitting TRBD1. The CDR3 is 14 residues long. Trimming removed 3 bases from V and 5 bases from J; junction bases left unmatched: 3. From germline, CDR1 is MRHNA and CDR2 SNTAGT.

The V call is TRBV11-2, the J call TRBJ2-1, with 9 nucleotides matching TRBD2. CDR1 is SGHAT and CDR2 is FQNNGV in the germline V gene. This CDR3 has 15 amino acids. J gave up 3 bases and V 5 bases, and 5 bases lay outside the gene matches. CDR3 residues: CASSISGGDYNEQFF. The CDR3 DNA sequence: TGTGCCAGCAGCATTAGCGGGGGCGACTACAATGAGCAGTTCTTC. Full variable domain (missing parts from reference TRBV11-2 and TRBJ2-1): EAGVAQSPRYKIIEKRQSVAFWCNPISGHATLYWYQQILGQGPKLLIQFQNNGVVDDSQLPKDRFSAERLKGVDSTLKIQPAKLEDSAVYLCASSISGGDYNEQFFGPGTRLTVL.